These 23 T cell receptor beta chains were all obtained from the same sample, sequenced in a study of PD-1 blockade in mismatch repair-deficient tumors. Repertoires were generated with immunoSEQ multiplex PCR, while TCRdb's copy carries only in-frame clones and drops some. The table has approximately 37,000 clones, 70% to 90% seen once; the top ten hold approximately 3.6%. This specimen consisted of peripheral blood, obtained less than 95 weeks after starting pembrolizumab. The origin of the receptors is an adult with mismatch repair-deficient cancer.

The chain joins TRBV7-3 to TRBJ2-4, with 7 bases matching TRBD1. The CDR3 is made up of 14 amino acids. With 5 bases clipped from V and 8 bases from J, the junction kept 9 bases outside the gene matches. Looked up from germline, CDR1 is SGHTA and CDR2 is FQGTGA. CDR3 sequence: CASSQTGYGDIQYF. The CDR3 DNA reads TGTGCCAGCAGCCAGACAGGGTATGGGGACATTCAGTACTTC.

The chain is built from TRBV27 and TRBJ1-2; 7 bases line up with TRBD1. Germline V CDR1 and CDR2: MNHEY, SMNVEV (reference sequence). The CDR3 is 16 residues long. V dropped 4 bases and J dropped 6; count of bases not matched to a gene: 14. The CDR3 is CASSSSIQTGLHGYTF. The DNA for the CDR3 is TGTGCCAGCAGTTCGTCGATCCAGACAGGGCTCCATGGCTACACCTTC.

The chain couples TRBV19 to TRBJ2-3, with D perhaps being TRBD1 or TRBD2 (5 bases each). V lost 3 bases, J lost 0 bases, and 10 bases lay in between. Germline loops: CDR1 LNHDA, CDR2 SQIVND (reference sequence). The CDR3 is 15 amino acids. The CDR3 region is CASSIEGWSTDTQYF. The DNA of the CDR3 is TGTGCCAGTAGTATTGAGGGGTGGAGCACAGATACGCAGTATTTT.

V usage is TRBV20-1 and J usage is TRBJ1-2, with TRBD1 as a possible D gene (6 bases). Germline CDR1 is DFQATT and CDR2 is SNEGSKA (reference sequence). V lost 7 bases, J lost 8 bases, and 14 bases lay in between. The CDR3 has 11 amino acids. The chain's CDR3 is CSVYRVNGYTF. The CDR3 nucleotides read TGCAGTGTCTACAGGGTTAACGGCTACACCTTC.

The chain joins TRBV6-6 to TRBJ1-4; the D is unclear. The CDR3 spans 13 residues. Germline lookup yields CDR1 MNHNY and CDR2 SVGAGI (reference sequence). V lost 6 bases to trimming and J lost 4 bases, with 9 bases between them. The CDR3 DNA is TGTGCCAGCAGCACCACGGGTAATGAAAAACTGTTTTTT. Translating gives CASSTTGNEKLFF.

CDR3 bases: TGCAGCGTTGAATCCAGGGGAGGAGAGACCCAGTACTTC. Its protein product is CSVESRGGETQYF. This chain connects TRBV29-1 to TRBJ2-5; the D call may be TRBD1 or TRBD2 (6 bases each). The germline V and J ends were trimmed by 2 bases and 4 bases, with 11 bases remaining between them. The CDR3 extends over 13 amino acids. CDR1 is SQVTM and CDR2 is ANQGSEA in the germline V gene.

V gene TRBV18 combines with J gene TRBJ1-1; D is unresolved. Germline assignment: CDR1 KGHSH and CDR2 LQKENI. The CDR3 runs 13 residues. V was cut by 4 bases and J by 0 bases, with 6 bases left in between. CDR3 nucleotide sequence: TGTGCCAGCTCACAGGGCTTGAACACTGAAGCTTTCTTT. It yields the protein CASSQGLNTEAFF.

The chain employs TRBV9 and TRBJ1-1; possibly TRBD1 for D (6 bases). This CDR3 spans 14 amino acids. Trimming removed 0 bases from V and 5 bases from J, with 11 bases in between. Germline V CDR1 and CDR2: SGDLS, YYNGEE. The CDR3 sequence is CASSVEGGKTEAFF. The DNA of the CDR3 is TGTGCCAGCAGCGTAGAGGGGGGGAAGACTGAAGCTTTCTTT.

This clone has a single count. The genes are TRBV2 and TRBJ2-5; 12 bases align to TRBD2. CDR1 and CDR2 (germline): SNHLY, FYNNEI. Trimming at V came to 4 bases and at J to 5 bases, leaving 2 bases not matched to a gene. The CDR3 runs 14 residues. The CDR3 here is CASSGLAGVETQYF. The CDR3 nucleotides read TGTGCCAGCAGTGGACTAGCGGGAGTTGAGACCCAGTACTTC.

The chain has TRBV6-1 and TRBJ2-3; 10 bases match TRBD2. The CDR3 has 15 residues. V was pared by 6 bases and J by 5 bases, with 8 bases of the junction left unmatched. Looked up from germline, CDR1 is MNHNS and CDR2 is SASEGT. CDR3 amino acids: CASRLAGAGGDTQYF. The DNA for the CDR3 is TGTGCCAGCAGGCTAGCGGGAGCAGGTGGAGATACGCAGTATTTT.

V and J are TRBV7-2 and TRBJ2-2, with 7 positions matching TRBD2. The CDR3 runs 15 residues. Germline CDR1 SGHTA, CDR2 FQGNSA. V lost 1 base to trimming and J lost 8 bases; unmatched junction nucleotides: 7. In DNA, the CDR3 is TGTGCCAGCAGCTTAGTTCGGACTAGTTATGGGGAGCTGTTTTTT. It specifies CASSLVRTSYGELFF.

The chain is built from TRBV11-2 and TRBJ2-1; 9 bases line up with TRBD2. From germline, CDR1 is SGHAT and CDR2 FQNNGV. J was trimmed by 3 bases and V by 5 bases; bases with no gene match: 5. The CDR3 covers 15 residues. CDR3 nucleotides: TGTGCCAGCAGCCCCGGGACTAGCAGCTACAATGAGCAGTTCTTC. This codes for CASSPGTSSYNEQFF.

The CDR3 is CASSPLPGLAGDDNEQFF. CDR3 bases: TGTGCCAGCAGTCCGCTACCGGGACTAGCGGGAGATGACAATGAGCAGTTCTTC. The rearrangement uses TRBV25-1 and TRBJ2-1, with 14 bases lining up with TRBD2. The junction had 11 bases not matched to a gene; V was cut back by 5 bases and J by 5 bases. Germline V gene lookup returns CDR1 MGHDK and CDR2 SYGVNS. CDR3 length: 18 residues. Using reference TRBV25-1 and TRBJ2-1 for the parts outside the CDR3, the full variable domain is EADIYQTPRYLVIGTGKKITLECSQTMGHDKMYWYQQDPGMELHLIHYSYGVNSTEKGDLSSESTVSRIRTEHFPLTLESARPSHTSQYLCASSPLPGLAGDDNEQFFGPGTRLTVL.

The rearrangement links TRBV10-2 to TRBJ1-5; D remains unclear. The germline CDR1 and CDR2 sequences are WSHSY and SAAADI. Trimming stripped 7 bases from V and 0 bases from J, with 19 bases between. The CDR3 extends over 17 amino acids. CDR3: CASTVSLDPYSNQPQHF. In DNA form, the CDR3 reads TGCGCCAGCACCGTCTCCTTGGATCCTTATAGCAATCAGCCCCAGCATTTT.

The J gene is TRBJ2-2, the V gene TRBV5-4; D uncertain. Germline values: CDR1 SGHNT, CDR2 YYREEE (reference sequence). Trimming removed 0 bases from V and 1 base from J, with 7 bases in between. This CDR3 contains 15 residues. In nucleotides, the CDR3 is TGTGCCAGCAGCTTGGACGCCAGGAACACCGGGGAGCTGTTTTTT. Its protein is CASSLDARNTGELFF.

V usage is TRBV7-3 and J usage is TRBJ2-7; the D gene could be TRBD1 or TRBD2 (6 bases each). There are 15 residues in the CDR3. Looked up from germline, CDR1 is SGHTA and CDR2 is FQGTGA. The V gene lost 2 bases and the J gene lost 3 bases, with 14 bases spanning the gap. The CDR3 reads CASSLEGGEGYEQYF. In DNA form, the CDR3 reads TGTGCCAGCAGCTTAGAGGGGGGCGAGGGCTACGAGCAGTACTTC.

The chain joins TRBV9 to TRBJ2-7; 8 positions agree with TRBD2. CDR3 length: 15 residues. V lost 0 bases to trimming and J lost 4 bases; unmatched junction nucleotides: 6. CDR1 SGDLS and CDR2 YYNGEE come from the germline V gene. The CDR3, as DNA: TGTGCCAGCAGCGTAGGGGCTAGCGGGTTGTACGAGCAGTACTTC. This sequence encodes CASSVGASGLYEQYF. Full variable domain (remainder filled in from reference TRBV9 and TRBJ2-7): DSGVTQTPKHLITATGQRVTLRCSPRSGDLSVYWYQQSLDQGLQFLIQYYNGEERAKGNILERFSAQQFPDLHSELNLSSLELGDSALYFCASSVGASGLYEQYFGPGTRLTVT.

The rearrangement uses TRBV28 and TRBJ1-2, with TRBD1 matching 12 bases. Germline CDR1 MDHEN, CDR2 SYDVKM. The CDR3 loop spans 14 amino acids. J was trimmed by 7 bases and V by 7 bases; bases with no gene match: 7. The CDR3 coding sequence is TGTGCCAGCAAAATACCGGGACAGGGGGCTGGCTACACCTTC. This codes for CASKIPGQGAGYTF.

The V call is TRBV18, the J call TRBJ2-7; D possibly corresponds to TRBD2 (5 bases). V was clipped by 3 bases and J by 5 bases, with 11 bases between them. The germline V gene has CDR1 KGHSH and CDR2 LQKENI. The CDR3 spans 13 residues. The CDR3 reads CASSPRAGDEQYF. The CDR3 nucleotides read TGTGCCAGCTCACCGCGAGCCGGGGACGAGCAGTACTTC.

The chain couples TRBV30 to TRBJ2-5; no clear D. In germline, CDR1 is GTSNPN, CDR2 SVGIG (reference sequence). This CDR3 has 11 amino acids. The ends were cut back, 4 bases at V and 4 bases at J, with 7 bases in the middle. CDR3 sequence reads: CAWISLETQYF. The CDR3 DNA sequence: TGTGCCTGGATTTCTTTAGAGACCCAGTACTTC.

The chain uses TRBV18 and TRBJ1-1; the match to TRBD1 covers 11 bases. The CDR3 is 17 amino acids. Germline trimming cut 0 bases from V and 4 bases from J; bases unmatched to any gene: 7. CDR1 KGHSH and CDR2 LQKENI come from the germline V gene. This chain's CDR3 is CASSPPNTGTGGTEAFF. DNA for the CDR3: TGTGCCAGCTCACCACCGAATACCGGGACAGGGGGCACTGAAGCTTTCTTT.

The V and J genes are TRBV19 and TRBJ1-5; D uncertain. The V end lost 2 bases, the J end lost 0 bases, and 17 bases lay between the germline ends. The CDR3 is made up of 18 amino acids. Germline assignment: CDR1 LNHDA and CDR2 SQIVND (reference sequence). The CDR3 region has the DNA TGTGCCAGTAGTATATTCGGCCCGATTAAGTATAGCAATCAGCCCCAGCATTTT. This translates into CASSIFGPIKYSNQPQHF.

The chain links TRBV7-9 to TRBJ2-2; 10 bases align to TRBD2. Germline CDR1 reads SEHNR; CDR2 reads FQNEAQ (reference sequence). V gave up 5 bases and J gave up 6 bases; unmatched junction bases: 3. The CDR3 is made up of 14 amino acids. Written as DNA, the CDR3 is TGTGCCAGCAGCCCGGGACTAGCGTCCGGGGAGCTGTTTTTT. Protein product: CASSPGLASGELFF.